This T cell receptor (beta chain) was observed in a study of siplizumab effects on memory and regulatory T cells. As for this clone: What it binds is not known.

V dropped 4 bases and J dropped 2 bases, with 7 bases sitting between them. This CDR3 has 13 residues. CDR1 MNHNY and CDR2 SVGAGI come from the germline V gene (reference sequence). Broader study findings: Researchers did not confirm the suppressive function of proliferating Tregs from siplizumab cultures.

The table came from immunoSEQ multiplex PCR; TCRdb's copy has only in-frame clones and leaves some out. The repertoire has over 100,000 clones, about 91% of them found once; the top ten carry about 0.78%. The V call is TRBV6-6, the J call TRBJ2-3; no clear D. Sequenced input: Tregs sorted from blood. The receptor's source is a human donor in good health. As DNA, the CDR3 is TGTGCCAGCAGTTCGAACCCCACAGATACGCAGTATTTT. Its protein product is CASSSNPTDTQYF.